This T cell receptor beta chain was sequenced during a study of technical replicates of blood from a handful of donors. Germline V CDR1 and CDR2: LNHDA, SQIVND (reference sequence). V was clipped by 1 base and J by 7 bases, with 10 bases between them. CDR3 length: 14 residues. Profiling relied on immunoSEQ multiplex PCR, and the TCRdb table lists in-frame clones only, not all of them. The sample yields tens of thousands of clones, 92% seen once. The chain links TRBV19 to TRBJ1-4; maybe TRBD1 (6 bases). This TCR was sampled from a human donor in good health. Input material: T cells isolated from PBMCs. CDR3 loop: CASSIVRGGEKLFF. CDR3 nucleotide sequence: TGTGCCAGTAGTATAGTCAGGGGTGGTGAAAAACTGTTTTTT.